Sequencing of this T cell receptor beta chain was carried out in a study of low-dose radiotherapy and immunotherapy resistance in tumors. Study information: Members of Cohort 2 were treated with 1 Gy per fraction every two weeks; their total was 13 Gy over 26 weeks. Intravenous cyclophosphamide 200 mg/m2 was given every two weeks, one day before radiation and immunotherapy. Every two weeks patients got nivolumab 240 mg flat dose, plus ipilimumab 1 mg/kg every six weeks, intravenously.

At least ten counts were recorded for this clonotype. The sample's time point: before trial treatment. Every donor's regimen consisted of nivolumab, ipilimumab, aspirin, low-dose cyclophosphamide and low-dose radiotherapy. CDR3 length: 15 residues. Trimming took 4 bases from V and 7 from J, leaving 19 bases between them. Germline V lookup: CDR1 KGHSH, CDR2 LQKENI. First-strand cDNA used TRAV- and TRBV-specific primers, covering alpha and beta chains. TCRs underwent 15 to 20 PCR cycles of amplification with a constant-region primer and V-primer adapter. Via MiXCR, TCRdb re-called the reads, giving one row per CDR3 protein. In the table there are tens of thousands of distinct CDR3 sequences, about 18% of which are singletons.

The TCR comes from a male donor with prostate cancer. The specimen comprised PBMCs, sampled before treatment. The genes are TRBV18 and TRBJ1-2; D remains ambiguous. CDR3 coding DNA: TGTGCCAGCTCACTAACGGAAGAGCGGGCTGGTGGCTACACCTTC. Its translation: CASSLTEERAGGYTF.